These T cell receptor beta chains were read from a single sample in a study of blood T cells in healthy people across ages. TCRdb called the 5' RACE reads again in MiXCR, with one record for every CDR3 protein. Among fewer than 2,000,000 distinct CDR3 sequences listed, 30% to 40% were seen once. Source material: blood. The origin of the receptors is a woman aged 25 to 45 in good health. Each CDR3 is given with its conserved first and last residue. A D gene is named only where the DNA matches it firmly. Size is stated for part of the rows, as once, few or many counts, or as a class when the clone is expanded.

>16|TRBV20-1|-|TRBJ2-1|few
CSAKVRTVSSYNEQFF
TGCAGTGCTAAGGTTCGGACAGTTTCCTCCTACAATGAGCAGTTCTTC
>13|TRBV7-3|-|TRBJ2-1|-
CVSSRDTYNEQFF
TGTGTCAGCAGCCGGGACACCTACAATGAGCAGTTCTTC
>15|TRBV6-1|TRBD2|TRBJ2-5|-
CASSVSGRAEETQYF
TGTGCCAGCAGTGTTAGCGGGAGGGCCGAAGAGACCCAGTACTTC
>13|TRBV7-9|-|TRBJ2-5|many
CASTLSGQETQYF
TGTGCCAGCACCTTATCGGGCCAAGAGACCCAGTACTTC
>13|TRBV19|-|TRBJ1-2|few
CASSMADYYGYTF
TGTGCCAGTAGTATGGCAGACTACTATGGCTACACCTTC
>16|TRBV4-1|-|TRBJ2-1|-
CASSHPARTLGGEQFF
TGCGCCAGCAGCCATCCGGCCAGGACACTGGGGGGTGAGCAGTTCTTC
>15|TRBV6-5|-|TRBJ1-4|-
CAGRPDRRANEKLFF
TGTGCCGGCAGACCAGACCGTAGGGCTAATGAAAAACTGTTTTTT
>16|TRBV13|-|TRBJ2-1|-
CASSFEGPPSYNEQFF
TGTGCCAGCAGCTTCGAAGGGCCCCCATCTTACAATGAGCAGTTCTTC
>13|TRBV20-1|-|TRBJ1-5|-
CSARGQVDQPQHF
TGCAGTGCTAGGGGGCAGGTCGATCAGCCCCAGCATTTT
>13|TRBV20-1|-|TRBJ2-5|few
CSAPRDARETQYF
TGCAGTGCTCCGCGGGATGCCCGAGAGACCCAGTACTTC
>13|TRBV3-1|-|TRBJ2-7|-
CASSQGNGYEQYF
TGTGCCAGCAGCCAGGGGAACGGGTACGAGCAGTACTTC
>17|TRBV15|-|TRBJ1-6|-
CATSRRVSGNYNSPLHF
TGTGCCACCAGCCGTCGGGTTTCAGGCAACTATAATTCACCCCTCCACTTT
>14|TRBV6-1|-|TRBJ2-7|-
CASIVGGSSYKQYF
TGTGCCAGCATAGTCGGAGGGAGCTCCTACAAGCAGTACTTC
>13|TRBV20-1|TRBD1|TRBJ2-7|many
CSAGAGGLNEQYF
TGCAGTGCCGGGGCAGGGGGCCTCAACGAGCAGTACTTC
>16|TRBV5-1|-|TRBJ2-5|-
CASSLVGGPNQETQYF
TGCGCCAGCAGCTTGGTAGGTGGGCCTAACCAAGAGACCCAGTACTTC
>13|TRBV25-1|TRBD2|TRBJ2-5|-
CASRGRGTYKQYF
TGTGCCAGCCGTGGGCGGGGGACCTACAAGCAGTACTTC
>16|TRBV6-4|-|TRBJ2-7|few
CASRAIPDSIRYEQYF
TGTGCCAGCAGAGCAATTCCGGACAGCATCAGGTACGAGCAGTACTTC
>14|TRBV5-1|-|TRBJ2-7|few
CASSFGGPTYEQYF
TGCGCCAGCAGCTTCGGGGGACCGACCTACGAGCAGTACTTC
>15|TRBV12-3/TRBV12-4|-|TRBJ1-1|-
CASSLKAGWNTEAFF
TGTGCCAGCAGTTTAAAGGCAGGGTGGAACACTGAAGCTTTCTTT
>14|TRBV12-3/TRBV12-4|-|TRBJ1-5|-
CASSSGPGSQPQHF
TGTGCCAGCAGCTCGGGCCCCGGGAGCCAGCCCCAGCATTTT
>13|TRBV5-1|-|TRBJ2-1|-
CASSLGGADEQFF
TGCGCCAGCAGCTTGGGGGGGGCGGATGAGCAGTTCTTC
>11|TRBV5-6|-|TRBJ1-6|-
CACSWSSPLHF
TGTGCCTGCAGCTGGTCTTCACCCCTCCACTTT
>19|TRBV21-1|-|TRBJ2-2|many
CASSKPRLAGGPNTGELFF
TGTGCCAGCAGCAAACCGAGACTAGCGGGGGGGCCCAACACCGGGGAGCTGTTTTTT
>14|TRBV4-1|-|TRBJ2-3|-
CASRPEPLADTQYF
TGCGCCAGCAGGCCCGAGCCCCTAGCAGATACGCAGTATTTT
>19|TRBV5-5|-|TRBJ1-1|-
CASSLAGTSGRQEYTEAFF
TGTGCCAGCAGCTTGGCAGGGACCTCCGGCCGACAAGAGTACACTGAAGCTTTCTTT
>15|TRBV14|TRBD2|TRBJ2-3|-
CANSQTGGRIDTQYF
TGTGCCAACAGCCAGACAGGCGGGAGGATTGATACGCAGTATTTT
>12|TRBV5-1|TRBD2|TRBJ2-2|few
CASRGEPGELFF
TGCGCCAGCCGGGGGGAACCCGGGGAGCTGTTTTTT
>12|TRBV11-2|-|TRBJ1-2|-
CASSLQENGYTF
TGTGCCAGCAGCTTACAAGAGAACGGCTACACCTTC
>16|TRBV2|TRBD2|TRBJ2-5|once
CASSEFPAGVQETQYF
TGTGCCAGCAGTGAATTCCCCGCGGGGGTCCAAGAGACCCAGTACTTC
>13|TRBV6-2/TRBV6-3|TRBD1|TRBJ1-5|-
CASSRTGNRPQHF
TGTGCCAGCAGCCGGACAGGTAATCGGCCCCAGCATTTT
>15|TRBV7-9|-|TRBJ1-4|few
CASSSTGFANEKLFF
TGTGCCAGCAGCTCAACAGGATTTGCTAATGAAAAACTGTTTTTT
>14|TRBV6-1|TRBD1|TRBJ2-2|-
CASKGDRQSGELFF
TGTGCCAGCAAGGGGGACAGACAGTCCGGGGAGCTGTTTTTT